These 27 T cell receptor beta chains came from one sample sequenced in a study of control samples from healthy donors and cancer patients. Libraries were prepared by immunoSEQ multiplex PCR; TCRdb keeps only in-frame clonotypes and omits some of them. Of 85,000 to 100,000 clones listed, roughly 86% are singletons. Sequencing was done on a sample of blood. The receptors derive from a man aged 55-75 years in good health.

This chain's CDR3 is CASRQGRPYEQYF. The CDR3 DNA reads TGTGCCAGCAGACAGGGAAGGCCATACGAGCAGTACTTC. The V call is TRBV28, the J call TRBJ2-7; a possible D gene is TRBD1 (6 bases). This CDR3 is built from 13 residues. Germline V CDR1 and CDR2: MDHEN, SYDVKM. The ends were cut back, 6 bases at V and 4 bases at J, with 13 bases in the middle. The full variable domain, rest sourced from reference TRBV28 and TRBJ2-7, is DVKVTQSSRYLVKRTGEKVFLECVQDMDHENMFWYRQDPGLGLRLIYFSYDVKMKEKGDIPEGYSVSREKKERFSLILESASTNQTSMYLCASRQGRPYEQYFGPGTRLTVT.

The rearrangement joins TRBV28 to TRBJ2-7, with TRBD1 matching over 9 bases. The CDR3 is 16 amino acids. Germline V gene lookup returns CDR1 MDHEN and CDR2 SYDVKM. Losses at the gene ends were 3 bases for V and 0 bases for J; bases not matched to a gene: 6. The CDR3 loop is CASSFPATGGSYEQYF. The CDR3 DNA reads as TGTGCCAGCAGTTTCCCCGCGACAGGGGGCTCCTACGAGCAGTACTTC.

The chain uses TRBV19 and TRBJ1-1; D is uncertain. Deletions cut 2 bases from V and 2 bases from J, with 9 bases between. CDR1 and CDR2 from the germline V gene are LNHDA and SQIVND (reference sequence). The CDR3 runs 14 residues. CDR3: CASSIRRENTEAFF. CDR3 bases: TGTGCCAGTAGTATACGAAGGGAAAACACTGAAGCTTTCTTT.

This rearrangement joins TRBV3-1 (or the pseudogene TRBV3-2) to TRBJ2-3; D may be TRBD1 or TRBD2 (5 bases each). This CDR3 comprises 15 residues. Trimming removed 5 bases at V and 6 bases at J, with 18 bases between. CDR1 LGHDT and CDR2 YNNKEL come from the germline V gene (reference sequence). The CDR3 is CASSIGLGRGDTQYF. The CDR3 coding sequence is TGTGCCAGCAGCATAGGACTGGGACGTGGGGATACGCAGTATTTT.

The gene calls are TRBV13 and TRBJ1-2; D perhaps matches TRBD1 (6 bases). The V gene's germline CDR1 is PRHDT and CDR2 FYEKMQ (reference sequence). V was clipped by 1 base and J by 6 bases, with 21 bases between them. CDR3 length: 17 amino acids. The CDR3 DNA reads TGTGCCAGCAGCTTAGCGAGGGGCATGGGGGCTTCGGATGGCTACACCTTC. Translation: CASSLARGMGASDGYTF.

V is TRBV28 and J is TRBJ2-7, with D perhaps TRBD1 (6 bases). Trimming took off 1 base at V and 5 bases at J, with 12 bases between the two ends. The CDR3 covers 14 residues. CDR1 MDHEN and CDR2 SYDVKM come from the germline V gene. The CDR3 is CASSLYRVSHEQYF. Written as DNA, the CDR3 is TGTGCCAGCAGTTTATACAGGGTTTCCCACGAGCAGTACTTC.

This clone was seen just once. CDR3 bases: TGTGCCAGTAGTCTGGGACGCTACTACGAGCAGTACTTC. It translates to CASSLGRYYEQYF. This chain links TRBV19 with TRBJ2-7; D assignment may be TRBD1 or TRBD2 (5 bases each). V shed 5 bases and J shed 3 bases, with 11 bases lying between them. Germline loops: CDR1 LNHDA, CDR2 SQIVND (reference sequence). The CDR3 consists of 13 residues. The variable domain in full, with the rest retrieved from reference TRBV19 and TRBJ2-7, is DGGITQSPKYLFRKEGQNVTLSCEQNLNHDAMYWYRQDPGQGLRLIYYSQIVNDFQKGDIAEGYSVSREKKESFPLTVTSAQKNPTAFYLCASSLGRYYEQYFGPGTRLTVT.

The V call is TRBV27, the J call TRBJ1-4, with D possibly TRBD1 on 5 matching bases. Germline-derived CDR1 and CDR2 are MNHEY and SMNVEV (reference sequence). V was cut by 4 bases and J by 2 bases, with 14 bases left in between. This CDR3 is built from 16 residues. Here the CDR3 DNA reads TGTGCCAGCAGTTCGAAGATGGGGGGGACTAATGAAAAACTGTTTTTT. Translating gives CASSSKMGGTNEKLFF.

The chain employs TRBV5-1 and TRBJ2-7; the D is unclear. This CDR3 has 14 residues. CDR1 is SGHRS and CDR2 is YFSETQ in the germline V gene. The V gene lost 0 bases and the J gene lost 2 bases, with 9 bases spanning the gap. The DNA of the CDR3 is TGCGCCAGCAGCTTGGATCAGGCAGCCTACGAGCAGTACTTC. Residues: CASSLDQAAYEQYF.

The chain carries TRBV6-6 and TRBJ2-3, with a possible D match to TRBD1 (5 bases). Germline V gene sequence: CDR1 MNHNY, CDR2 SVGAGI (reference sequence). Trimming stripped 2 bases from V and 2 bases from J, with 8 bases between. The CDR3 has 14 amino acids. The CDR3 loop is CASSYGAITDTQYF. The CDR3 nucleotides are TGTGCCAGCAGTTACGGGGCTATCACAGATACGCAGTATTTT.

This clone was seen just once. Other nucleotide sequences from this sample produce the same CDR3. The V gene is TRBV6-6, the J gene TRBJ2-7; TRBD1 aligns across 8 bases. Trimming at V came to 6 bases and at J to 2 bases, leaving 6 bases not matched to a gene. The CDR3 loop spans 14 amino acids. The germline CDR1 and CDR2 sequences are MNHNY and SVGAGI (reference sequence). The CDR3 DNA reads TGTGCCAGCAGGTATGGACAGGGAGCCTACGAGCAGTACTTC. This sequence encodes CASRYGQGAYEQYF.

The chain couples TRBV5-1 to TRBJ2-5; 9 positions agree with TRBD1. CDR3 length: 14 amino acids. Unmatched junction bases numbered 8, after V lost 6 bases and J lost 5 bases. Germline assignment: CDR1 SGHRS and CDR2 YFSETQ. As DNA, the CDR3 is TGCGCCAGCATATCGGGACAGGGAGGGGAGACCCAGTACTTC. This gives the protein CASISGQGGETQYF.

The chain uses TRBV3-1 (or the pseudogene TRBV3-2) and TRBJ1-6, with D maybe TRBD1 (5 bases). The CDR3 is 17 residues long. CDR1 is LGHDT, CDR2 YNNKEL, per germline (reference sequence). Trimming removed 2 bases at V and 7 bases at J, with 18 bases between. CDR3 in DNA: TGTGCCAGCAGCCAAAGGGGACCCGACAGACTCAATTCACCCCTCCACTTT. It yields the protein CASSQRGPDRLNSPLHF.

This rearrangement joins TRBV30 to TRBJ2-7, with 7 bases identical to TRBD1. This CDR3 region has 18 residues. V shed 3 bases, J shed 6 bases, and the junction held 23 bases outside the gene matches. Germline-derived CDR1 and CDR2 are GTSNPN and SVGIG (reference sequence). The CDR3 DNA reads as TGTGCCTGGAGCGGAGGCCGCTCATACAGGGGTCCTGGGAGCGAGCAGTACTTC. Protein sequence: CAWSGGRSYRGPGSEQYF.

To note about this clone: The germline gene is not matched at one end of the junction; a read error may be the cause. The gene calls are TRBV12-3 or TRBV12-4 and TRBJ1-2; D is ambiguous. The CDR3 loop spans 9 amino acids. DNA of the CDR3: TGTGCCAGCAGTCCCGGGCCGAGATTC. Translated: CASSPGPRF.

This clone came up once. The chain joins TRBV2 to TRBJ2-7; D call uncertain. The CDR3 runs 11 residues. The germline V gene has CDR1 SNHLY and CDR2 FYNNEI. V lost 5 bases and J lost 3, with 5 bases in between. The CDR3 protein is CASSRDYEQYF. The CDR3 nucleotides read TGTGCCAGCAGTAGGGACTACGAGCAGTACTTC.

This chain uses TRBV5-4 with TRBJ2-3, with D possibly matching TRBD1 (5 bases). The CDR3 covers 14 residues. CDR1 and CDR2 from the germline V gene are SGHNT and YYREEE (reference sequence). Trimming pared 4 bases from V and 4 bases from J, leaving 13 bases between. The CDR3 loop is CASSPEWGADTQYF. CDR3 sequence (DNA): TGTGCCAGCAGCCCCGAATGGGGCGCAGATACGCAGTATTTT.

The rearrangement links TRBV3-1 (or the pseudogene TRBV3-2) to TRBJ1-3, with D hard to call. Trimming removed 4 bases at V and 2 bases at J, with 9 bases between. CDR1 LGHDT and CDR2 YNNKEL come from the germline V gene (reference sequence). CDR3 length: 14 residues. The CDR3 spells CASSPDGTGNTIYF. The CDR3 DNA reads TGTGCCAGCAGCCCCGATGGGACTGGAAACACCATATATTTT.

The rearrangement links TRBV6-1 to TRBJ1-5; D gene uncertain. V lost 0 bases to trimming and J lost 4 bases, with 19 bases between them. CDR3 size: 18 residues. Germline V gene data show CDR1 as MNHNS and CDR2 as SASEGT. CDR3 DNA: TGTGCCAGCAGTGAAGCGCTTCGCCACCCTGGGCGGAATCAGCCCCAGCATTTT. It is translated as CASSEALRHPGRNQPQHF.

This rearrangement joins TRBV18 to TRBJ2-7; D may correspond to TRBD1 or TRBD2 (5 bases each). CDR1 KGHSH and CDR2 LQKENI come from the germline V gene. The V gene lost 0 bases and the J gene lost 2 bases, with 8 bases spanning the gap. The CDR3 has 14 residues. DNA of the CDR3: TGTGCCAGCTCACCACCCGGGGCCGCCTACGAGCAGTACTTC. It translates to CASSPPGAAYEQYF.

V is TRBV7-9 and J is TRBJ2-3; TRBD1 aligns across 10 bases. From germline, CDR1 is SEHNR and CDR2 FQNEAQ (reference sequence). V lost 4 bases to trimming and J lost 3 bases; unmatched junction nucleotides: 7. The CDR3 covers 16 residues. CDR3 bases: TGTGCCAGCAGCTATTTACGGGGACAGGGGACAGATACGCAGTATTTT. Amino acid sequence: CASSYLRGQGTDTQYF.

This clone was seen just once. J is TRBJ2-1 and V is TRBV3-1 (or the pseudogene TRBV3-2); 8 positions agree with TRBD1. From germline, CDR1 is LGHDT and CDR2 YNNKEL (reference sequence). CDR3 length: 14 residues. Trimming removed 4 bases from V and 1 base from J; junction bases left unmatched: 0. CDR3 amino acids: CASSRDRSYNEQFF. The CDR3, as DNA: TGTGCCAGCAGCCGGGACAGGTCCTACAATGAGCAGTTCTTC.

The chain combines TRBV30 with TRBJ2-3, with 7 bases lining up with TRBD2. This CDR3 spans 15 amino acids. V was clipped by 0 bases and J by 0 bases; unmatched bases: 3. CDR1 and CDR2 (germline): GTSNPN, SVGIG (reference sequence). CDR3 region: CAWSVAGSSTDTQYF. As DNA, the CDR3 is TGTGCCTGGAGTGTAGCGGGATCTAGCACAGATACGCAGTATTTT.

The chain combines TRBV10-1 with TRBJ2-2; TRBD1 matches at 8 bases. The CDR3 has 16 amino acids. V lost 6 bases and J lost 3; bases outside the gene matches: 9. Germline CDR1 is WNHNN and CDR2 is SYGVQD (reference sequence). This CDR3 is CASSEGLQGDTGELFF. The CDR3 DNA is TGCGCCAGCAGCGAGGGGCTACAGGGGGACACCGGGGAGCTGTTTTTT.

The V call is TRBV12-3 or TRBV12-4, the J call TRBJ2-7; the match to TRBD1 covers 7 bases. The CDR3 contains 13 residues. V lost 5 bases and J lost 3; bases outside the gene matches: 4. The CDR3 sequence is CASSPRTGYEQYF. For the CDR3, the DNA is TGTGCCAGCAGTCCCAGGACAGGCTACGAGCAGTACTTC.

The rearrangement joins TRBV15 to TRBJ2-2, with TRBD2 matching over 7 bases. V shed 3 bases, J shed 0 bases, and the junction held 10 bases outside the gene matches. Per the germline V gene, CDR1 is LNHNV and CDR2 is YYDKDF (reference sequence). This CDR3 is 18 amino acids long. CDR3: CATSSVNRGSANTGELFF. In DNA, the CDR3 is TGTGCCACCAGCAGTGTAAATCGCGGGAGCGCGAACACCGGGGAGCTGTTTTTT. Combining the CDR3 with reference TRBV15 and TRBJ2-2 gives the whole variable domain DAMVIQNPRYQVTQFGKPVTLSCSQTLNHNVMYWYQQKSSQAPKLLFHYYDKDFNNEADTPDNFQSRRPNTSFCFLDIRSPGLGDTAMYLCATSSVNRGSANTGELFFGEGSRLTVL.

Here the CDR3 reads CASSRDTEAFF. The DNA of the CDR3 is TGTGCCAGCAGCCGGGACACTGAAGCTTTCTTT. The J gene is TRBJ1-1, the V gene TRBV7-9; no clear D gene. Germline-derived CDR1 and CDR2 are SEHNR and FQNEAQ (reference sequence). The CDR3 length is 11 residues. V lost 5 bases and J 3 bases, leaving 4 bases between the germline ends.